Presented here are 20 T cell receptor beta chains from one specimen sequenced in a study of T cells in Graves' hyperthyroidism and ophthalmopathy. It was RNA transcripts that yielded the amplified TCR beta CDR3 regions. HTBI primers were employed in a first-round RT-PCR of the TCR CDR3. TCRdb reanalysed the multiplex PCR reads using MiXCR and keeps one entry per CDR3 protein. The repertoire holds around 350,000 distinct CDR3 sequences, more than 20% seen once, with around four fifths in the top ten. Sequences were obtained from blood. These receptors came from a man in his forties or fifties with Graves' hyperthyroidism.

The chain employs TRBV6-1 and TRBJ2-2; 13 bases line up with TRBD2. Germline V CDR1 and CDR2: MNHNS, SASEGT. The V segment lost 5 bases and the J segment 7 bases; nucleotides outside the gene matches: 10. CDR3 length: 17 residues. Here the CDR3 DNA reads TGTGCCAGCAGTAGCCGGACTAGCGGGAGAAGTAGCGGGGAGCTGTTTTTT. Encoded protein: CASSSRTSGRSSGELFF.

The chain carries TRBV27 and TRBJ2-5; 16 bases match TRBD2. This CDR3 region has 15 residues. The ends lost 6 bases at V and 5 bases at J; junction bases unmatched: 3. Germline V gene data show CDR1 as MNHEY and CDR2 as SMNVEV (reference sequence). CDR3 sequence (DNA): TGTGCCAGCAGGATGGGACTAGCGGGAGGGGAGACCCAGTACTTC. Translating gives CASRMGLAGGETQYF.

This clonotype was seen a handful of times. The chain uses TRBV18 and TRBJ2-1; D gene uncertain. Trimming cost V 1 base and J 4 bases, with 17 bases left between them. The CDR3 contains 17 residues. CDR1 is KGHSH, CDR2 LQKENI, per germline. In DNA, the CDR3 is TGTGCCAGCTCACCACAAGACCCTTGGGGAAGGTACAATGAGCAGTTCTTC. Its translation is CASSPQDPWGRYNEQFF.

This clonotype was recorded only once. CDR3 sequence reads: CASSDRRITYGYTF. In DNA form, the CDR3 reads TGTGCCAGCAGTGACCGGCGAATAACCTATGGCTACACCTTC. The chain has TRBV2 and TRBJ1-2, with no clear D. This CDR3 contains 14 residues. V lost 3 bases and J 4 bases, leaving 12 bases between the germline ends. Germline V gene data show CDR1 as SNHLY and CDR2 as FYNNEI.

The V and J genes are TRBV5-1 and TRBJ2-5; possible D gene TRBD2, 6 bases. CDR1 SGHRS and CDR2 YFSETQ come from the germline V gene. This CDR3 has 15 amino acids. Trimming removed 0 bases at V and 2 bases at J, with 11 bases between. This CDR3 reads CASSLGLGGQETQYF. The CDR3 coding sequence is TGCGCCAGCAGCTTGGGGCTTGGGGGGCAAGAGACCCAGTACTTC.

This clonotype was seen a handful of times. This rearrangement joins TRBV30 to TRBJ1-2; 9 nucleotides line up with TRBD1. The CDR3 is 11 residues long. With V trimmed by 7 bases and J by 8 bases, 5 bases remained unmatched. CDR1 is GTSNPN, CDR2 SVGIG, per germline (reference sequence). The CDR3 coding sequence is TGTGCCTCCTGGACAGGGGAGGGCTACACCTTC. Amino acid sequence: CASWTGEGYTF.

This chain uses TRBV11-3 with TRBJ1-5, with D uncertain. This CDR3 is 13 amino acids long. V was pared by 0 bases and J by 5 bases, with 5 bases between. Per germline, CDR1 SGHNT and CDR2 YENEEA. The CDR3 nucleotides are TGTGCCAGCAGCTTAGACCCTTATCAGCCCCAGCATTTT. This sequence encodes CASSLDPYQPQHF.

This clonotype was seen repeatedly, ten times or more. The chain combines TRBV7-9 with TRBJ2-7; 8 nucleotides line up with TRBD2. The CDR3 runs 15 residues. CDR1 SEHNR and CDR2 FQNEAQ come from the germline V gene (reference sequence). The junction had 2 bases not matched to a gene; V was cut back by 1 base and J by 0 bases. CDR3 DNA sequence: TGTGCCAGCAGCTTAGAGGGGACTAGCTCCTACGAGCAGTACTTC. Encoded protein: CASSLEGTSSYEQYF. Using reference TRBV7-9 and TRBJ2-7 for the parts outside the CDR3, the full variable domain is DTGVSQNPRHKITKRGQNVTFRCDPISEHNRLYWYRQTLGQGPEFLTYFQNEAQLEKSRLLSDRFSAERPKGSFSTLEIQRTEQGDSAMYLCASSLEGTSSYEQYFGPGTRLTVT.

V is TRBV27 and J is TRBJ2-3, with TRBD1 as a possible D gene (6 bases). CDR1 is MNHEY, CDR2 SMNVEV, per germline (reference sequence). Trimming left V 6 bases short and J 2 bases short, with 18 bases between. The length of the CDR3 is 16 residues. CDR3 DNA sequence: TGTGCCAGCAGCCTAATGTGGGACATAACCACAGATACGCAGTATTTT. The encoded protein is CASSLMWDITTDTQYF.

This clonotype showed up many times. The CDR3 bases are TGTGCCAGCAGTTCGGGTAGCGGGAGGTACAATGAGCAGTTCTTC. Its translation: CASSSGSGRYNEQFF. The V call is TRBV28, the J call TRBJ2-1; 10 bases fit TRBD2. The junction had 4 bases not matched to a gene; V was cut back by 4 bases and J by 4 bases. This CDR3 is 15 amino acids long. Germline CDR1 is MDHEN and CDR2 is SYDVKM.

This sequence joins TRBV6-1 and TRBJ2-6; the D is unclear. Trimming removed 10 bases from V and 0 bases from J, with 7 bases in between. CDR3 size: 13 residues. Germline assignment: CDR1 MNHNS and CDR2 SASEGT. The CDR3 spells CATRISGANVLTF. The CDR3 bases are TGTGCCACCCGGATCTCTGGGGCCAACGTCCTGACTTTC.

CDR3 sequence (DNA): TGTGCCAGCAGCACCCCCCTGCGGGGCTCCTACAATGAGCAGTTCTTC. It codes for CASSTPLRGSYNEQFF. This sequence joins TRBV7-6 and TRBJ2-1, with D perhaps matching TRBD2 (6 bases). Germline assignment: CDR1 SGHVS and CDR2 FNYEAQ. The CDR3 totals 16 residues. With 5 bases removed from V and 0 bases from J, the gap between germline ends came to 14 bases.

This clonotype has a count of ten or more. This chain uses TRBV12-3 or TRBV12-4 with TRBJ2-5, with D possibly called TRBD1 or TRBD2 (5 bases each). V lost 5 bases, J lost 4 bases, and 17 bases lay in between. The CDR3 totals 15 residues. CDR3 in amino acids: CASSPTRVGTETQYF. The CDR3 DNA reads TGTGCCAGCAGTCCCACCAGGGTAGGGACAGAGACCCAGTACTTC.

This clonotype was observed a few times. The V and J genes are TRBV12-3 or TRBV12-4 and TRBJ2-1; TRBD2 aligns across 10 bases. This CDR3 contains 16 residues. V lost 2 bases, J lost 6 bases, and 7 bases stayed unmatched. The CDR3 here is CASSLSLAGVSNEQFF. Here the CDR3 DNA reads TGTGCCAGCAGTTTAAGTCTAGCGGGAGTCAGCAATGAGCAGTTCTTC.

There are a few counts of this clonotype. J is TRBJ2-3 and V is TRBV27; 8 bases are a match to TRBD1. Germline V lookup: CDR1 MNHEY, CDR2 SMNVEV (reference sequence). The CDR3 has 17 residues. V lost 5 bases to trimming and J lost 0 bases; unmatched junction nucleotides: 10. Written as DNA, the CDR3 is TGTGCCAGCAGTCTCGGACAGGGCTTCCCTAGCACAGATACGCAGTATTTT. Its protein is CASSLGQGFPSTDTQYF.

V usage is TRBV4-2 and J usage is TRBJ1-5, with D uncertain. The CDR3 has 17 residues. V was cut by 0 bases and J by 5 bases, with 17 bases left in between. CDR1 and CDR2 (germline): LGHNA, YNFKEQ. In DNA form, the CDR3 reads TGTGCCAGCAGCCAAGAGGGTTCCGGGAAAGTAGATCAGCCCCAGCATTTT. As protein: CASSQEGSGKVDQPQHF.

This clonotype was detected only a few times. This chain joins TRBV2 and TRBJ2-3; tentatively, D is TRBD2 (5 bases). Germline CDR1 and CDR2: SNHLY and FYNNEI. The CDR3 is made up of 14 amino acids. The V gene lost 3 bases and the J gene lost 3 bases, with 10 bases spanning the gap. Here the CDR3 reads CASSERLATDTQYF. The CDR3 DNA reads TGTGCCAGCAGTGAGAGGCTAGCTACAGATACGCAGTATTTT.

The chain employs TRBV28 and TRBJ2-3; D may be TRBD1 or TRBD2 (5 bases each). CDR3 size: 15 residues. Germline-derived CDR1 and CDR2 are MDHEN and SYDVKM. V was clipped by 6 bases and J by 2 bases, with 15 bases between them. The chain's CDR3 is CASSSPGTYTDTQYF. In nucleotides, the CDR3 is TGTGCCAGCAGCTCACCCGGGACCTACACAGATACGCAGTATTTT.

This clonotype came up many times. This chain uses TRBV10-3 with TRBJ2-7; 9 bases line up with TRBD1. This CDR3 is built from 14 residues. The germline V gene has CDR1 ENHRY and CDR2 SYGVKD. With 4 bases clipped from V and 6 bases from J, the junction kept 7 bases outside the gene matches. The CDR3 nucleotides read TGTGCCATCAGTGGACAGGGGGGGCGGGGCGAGCAGTACTTC. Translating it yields CAISGQGGRGEQYF.

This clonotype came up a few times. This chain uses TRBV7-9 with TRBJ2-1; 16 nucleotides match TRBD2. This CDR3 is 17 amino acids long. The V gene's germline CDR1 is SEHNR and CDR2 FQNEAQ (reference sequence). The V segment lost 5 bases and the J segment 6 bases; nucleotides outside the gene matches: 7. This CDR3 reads CASSRGTSGRASNEQFF. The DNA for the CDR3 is TGTGCCAGCAGCCGTGGGACTAGCGGGAGGGCCTCCAATGAGCAGTTCTTC.